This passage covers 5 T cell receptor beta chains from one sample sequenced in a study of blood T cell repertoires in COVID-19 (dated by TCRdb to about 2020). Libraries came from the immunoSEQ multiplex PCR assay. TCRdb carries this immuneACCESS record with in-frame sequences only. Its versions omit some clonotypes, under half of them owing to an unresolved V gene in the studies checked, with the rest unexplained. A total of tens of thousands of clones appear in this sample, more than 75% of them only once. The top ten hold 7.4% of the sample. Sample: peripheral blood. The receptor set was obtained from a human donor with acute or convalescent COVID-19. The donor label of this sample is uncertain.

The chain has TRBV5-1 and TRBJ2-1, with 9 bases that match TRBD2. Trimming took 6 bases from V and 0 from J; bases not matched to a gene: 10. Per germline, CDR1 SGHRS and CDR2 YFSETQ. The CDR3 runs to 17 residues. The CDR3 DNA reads TGCGCCAGCAATGAAGTTAGCGGGGGATTCTCCTACAATGAGCAGTTCTTC. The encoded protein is CASNEVSGGFSYNEQFF.

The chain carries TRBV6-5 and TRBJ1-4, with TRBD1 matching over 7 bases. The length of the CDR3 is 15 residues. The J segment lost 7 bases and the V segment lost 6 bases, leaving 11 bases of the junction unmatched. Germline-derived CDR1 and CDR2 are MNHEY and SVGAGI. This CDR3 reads CASSAKTGTPEKLFF. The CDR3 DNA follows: TGTGCCAGCAGCGCGAAGACAGGGACCCCTGAAAAACTGTTTTTT.

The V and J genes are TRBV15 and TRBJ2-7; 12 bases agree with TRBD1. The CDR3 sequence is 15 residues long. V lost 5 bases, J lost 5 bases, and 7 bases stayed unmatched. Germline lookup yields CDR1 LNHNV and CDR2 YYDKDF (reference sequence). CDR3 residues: CATSDRDRGPNEQYF. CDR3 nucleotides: TGTGCCACCAGCGACCGGGACAGGGGGCCTAACGAGCAGTACTTC.

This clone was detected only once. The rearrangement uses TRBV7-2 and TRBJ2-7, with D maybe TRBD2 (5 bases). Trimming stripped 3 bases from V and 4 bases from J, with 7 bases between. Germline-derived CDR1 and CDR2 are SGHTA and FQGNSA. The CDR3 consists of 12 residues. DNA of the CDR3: TGTGCCAGCAGCTTTCGGGGTTACGAGCAGTACTTC. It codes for CASSFRGYEQYF.

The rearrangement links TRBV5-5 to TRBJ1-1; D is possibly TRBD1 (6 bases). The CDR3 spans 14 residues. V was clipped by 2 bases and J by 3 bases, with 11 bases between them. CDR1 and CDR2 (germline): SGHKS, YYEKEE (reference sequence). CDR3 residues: CASSFLEGDTEAFF. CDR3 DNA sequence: TGTGCCAGCAGCTTTCTCGAGGGGGACACTGAAGCTTTCTTT.